These 20 T cell receptor beta chains were sequenced from one sample in a study of cytomegalovirus exposure and HLA in healthy donors. PCR was performed using 60 Vbeta and 13 Jbeta primers. Using immunoSEQ multiplex PCR, the repertoire was profiled, and TCRdb retains in-frame clones only, with some absent. The sample records about 160,000 clones, 80% to 90% being singletons. Sample: PBMCs. The receptor set was obtained from a woman in her thirties in good health and CMV-seropositive.

V gene TRBV28 combines with J gene TRBJ2-7; 7 nucleotides line up with TRBD1. Trimming removed 4 bases from V and 0 bases from J; junction bases left unmatched: 6. The CDR3 loop spans 15 amino acids. Germline V gives CDR1 MDHEN, CDR2 SYDVKM. CDR3 in amino acids: CASSSLGQSSYEQYF. CDR3 sequence (DNA): TGTGCCAGCAGTTCCCTGGGACAGAGCTCCTACGAGCAGTACTTC.

This clone was counted a few times. This rearrangement joins TRBV28 to TRBJ2-2, with D maybe TRBD1 (6 bases). The V and J ends lost 2 bases and 0 bases respectively, with 16 bases between them. The CDR3 is 18 residues long. CDR1 and CDR2 from the germline V gene are MDHEN and SYDVKM. The CDR3 region is CASSLGVVWTANTGELFF. The CDR3 DNA follows: TGTGCCAGCAGTTTAGGAGTAGTTTGGACAGCGAACACCGGGGAGCTGTTTTTT.

The rearrangement joins TRBV10-3 to TRBJ1-2, with 10 positions matching TRBD1. The CDR3 loop spans 17 amino acids. CDR1 is ENHRY and CDR2 is SYGVKD in the germline V gene. V was clipped by 3 bases and J by 8 bases; unmatched bases: 15. CDR3 sequence (DNA): TGTGCCATCAGTGATCCCGGGGGGGGGACAGGGGTTGGCGGCTACACCTTC. This gives the protein CAISDPGGGTGVGGYTF.

The rearrangement joins TRBV6-1 to TRBJ2-3; possible D gene TRBD2, 5 bases. Trimming removed 5 bases from V and 0 bases from J, with 9 bases in between. The germline CDR1 and CDR2 sequences are MNHNS and SASEGT. The CDR3 sequence is 14 residues long. In DNA, the CDR3 is TGTGCCAGCAGTCACGGGGTTAGCACAGATACGCAGTATTTT. It codes for CASSHGVSTDTQYF.

This chain connects TRBV6-1 to TRBJ1-3; a possible D gene is TRBD1 (5 bases). V lost 6 bases and J 6 bases, leaving 6 bases between the germline ends. The CDR3 spans 11 residues. Germline V lookup: CDR1 MNHNS, CDR2 SASEGT. CDR3 sequence reads: CASSRENTIYF. In nucleotides, the CDR3 is TGTGCCAGCAGCAGGGAAAACACCATATATTTT.

The rearrangement links TRBV4-3 to TRBJ1-6, with 7 bases matching TRBD1. The CDR3 is 16 amino acids. The trim removed 3 bases at V and 1 base at J, leaving 3 bases unmatched. Germline CDR1 LGHNA, CDR2 YSLEER. This chain's CDR3 is CASSQEQGSYNSPLHF. The CDR3 bases are TGCGCCAGCAGCCAGGAACAGGGGTCCTATAATTCACCCCTCCACTTT.

The genes are TRBV19 and TRBJ1-2; no clear D gene. The length of the CDR3 is 14 residues. V lost 6 bases to trimming and J lost 4 bases, with 15 bases between them. Germline assignment: CDR1 LNHDA and CDR2 SQIVND (reference sequence). In nucleotides, the CDR3 is TGTGCCAGTAGCCCTCATGGAGGAGGCTATGGCTACACCTTC. This gives the protein CASSPHGGGYGYTF.

The rearrangement links TRBV7-3 to TRBJ2-5, with TRBD1 matching 7 bases. The germline gives CDR1 SGHTA, CDR2 FQGTGA. This CDR3 comprises 14 residues. Trimming removed 5 bases from V and 2 bases from J; junction bases left unmatched: 5. CDR3 nucleotides: TGTGCCAGCAGCCCGACAGGGCCGCAAGAGACCCAGTACTTC. Translation: CASSPTGPQETQYF.

Of note for this clone: Germline is not matched at one junction end, which may reflect a read error. J is TRBJ1-1 and V is TRBV7-2; D is perhaps TRBD1 (5 bases). This CDR3 is built from 11 residues. Germline CDR1 reads SGHTA; CDR2 reads FQGNSA. Here the CDR3 reads CASSLGASVCF. For the CDR3, the DNA is TGTGCCAGCAGCCTAGGGGCGTCTGTTTGCTTT.

This sequence joins TRBV19 and TRBJ2-7; TRBD2 matches 8 bases. The CDR3 consists of 14 residues. J lost 7 bases, V lost 4 bases, and 9 bases had no gene match. Germline V gene sequence: CDR1 LNHDA, CDR2 SQIVND (reference sequence). CDR3 sequence (DNA): TGTGCCAGTAGTACGCGGGGGGCCTCTTATGAGCAGTACTTC. Translation: CASSTRGASYEQYF.

This chain connects TRBV2 to TRBJ1-2; tentatively, D is TRBD1 (6 bases). This CDR3 comprises 14 residues. V dropped 5 bases and J dropped 2 bases, with 12 bases sitting between them. CDR1 and CDR2 from the germline V gene are SNHLY and FYNNEI. CDR3 sequence: CASSPGHGNYGYTF. In DNA, the CDR3 is TGTGCCAGCAGTCCGGGACACGGAAACTATGGCTACACCTTC.

This clone was counted between two and nine times. The chain recombines TRBV4-1 with TRBJ1-3; 7 bases are shared with TRBD1. J lost 2 bases, V lost 1 base, and 11 bases had no gene match. There are 18 residues in the CDR3. From germline, CDR1 is MGHRA and CDR2 YSYEKL. The CDR3 region has the DNA TGCGCCAGCAGCCAAGGTTCGCGACAGGGATCGGCTGGAAACACCATATATTTT. Protein: CASSQGSRQGSAGNTIYF.

The genes are TRBV5-1 and TRBJ1-6, with a possible D match to TRBD1 (5 bases). The CDR3 has 17 amino acids. The V end lost 3 bases, the J end lost 6 bases, and 19 bases lay between the germline ends. Per the germline V gene, CDR1 is SGHRS and CDR2 is YFSETQ. CDR3 coding DNA: TGCGCCAGCAGCTCCGGAATTACAGGTCCGGGTAATTCACCCCTCCACTTT. Protein: CASSSGITGPGNSPLHF.

The CDR3 protein is CASGALNRDEQFF. For the CDR3, the DNA is TGTGCTAGTGGGGCTCTAAACAGGGATGAGCAGTTCTTC. J is TRBJ2-1 and V is TRBV12-5; D perhaps matches TRBD1 (6 bases). Deletions cut 6 bases from V and 8 bases from J, with 14 bases between. Germline CDR1 reads LGHNT; CDR2 reads FRNRAP. The CDR3 sequence is 13 residues long.

The rearrangement links TRBV2 to TRBJ2-7; TRBD2 agrees at 9 bases. V lost 5 bases and J lost 2; bases outside the gene matches: 7. CDR3 length: 15 amino acids. Germline CDR1 is SNHLY and CDR2 is FYNNEI. Here the CDR3 DNA reads TGTGCCAGCAGTCCCTCAGCGGGGGGAGCCTACGAGCAGTACTTC. Its translation is CASSPSAGGAYEQYF.

This sequence joins TRBV12-2 and TRBJ2-7; the table's D call, TRBD2, was not checked against the DNA. TRBV12-2 is a recognized pseudogene. There are 19 residues in the CDR3. The CDR3 reads CASRLPGTSGGPVSYEQYF. The CDR3 nucleotides read TGTGCAAGTCGCTTACCCGGGACTAGCGGGGGGCCAGTCTCCTACGAGCAGTACTTC.

The chain employs TRBV6-1 and TRBJ2-4; D is undetermined. Germline V CDR1 and CDR2: MNHNS, SASEGT. The ends were cut back, 4 bases at V and 0 bases at J, with 13 bases in the middle. The CDR3 totals 16 residues. The CDR3 sequence is CASSAFRSLAKNIQYF. The CDR3 DNA follows: TGTGCCAGCAGTGCCTTCAGATCCCTAGCCAAAAACATTCAGTACTTC.

This clone appeared a few times. The V call is TRBV7-9, the J call TRBJ2-3; 7 bases line up with TRBD1. From germline, CDR1 is SEHNR and CDR2 FQNEAQ (reference sequence). With 5 bases clipped from V and 0 bases from J, the junction kept 11 bases outside the gene matches. The CDR3 covers 17 residues. This CDR3 is CASSPRGGQTSTDTQYF. The CDR3 region has the DNA TGTGCCAGCAGCCCTAGAGGGGGACAGACCAGCACAGATACGCAGTATTTT.

V usage is TRBV7-2 and J usage is TRBJ1-2; 9 bases are a match to TRBD1. Per germline, CDR1 SGHTA and CDR2 FQGNSA. V trimming: 3 bases; J trimming: 2 bases; junction bases outside the gene matches: 4. CDR3 length: 15 amino acids. CDR3 sequence (DNA): TGTGCCAGCAGCTTCGCGACAGGGGGGAACTATGGCTACACCTTC. Translating it yields CASSFATGGNYGYTF.

This chain connects TRBV7-8 to TRBJ1-2; D is uncertain. V shed 5 bases and J shed 3 bases, with 19 bases lying between them. The CDR3 is made up of 16 amino acids. Germline CDR1 reads SGHVS; CDR2 reads FQNEAQ. The DNA for the CDR3 is TGTGCCAGCAGCCGCAGTCGGGCCCGCGGGGACTATGGCTACACCTTC. Its protein product is CASSRSRARGDYGYTF.